This is a list of T cell receptor beta chains from one sample in a study of shared clonotypes between healthy human individuals. Method: immunoSEQ multiplex PCR; TCRdb's copy keeps in-frame clones and lacks some. This sample yields more than 2 million clones, of which 85% to 95% are seen a single time; roughly 0.13% belongs to the top ten. The sample was naive CD4+ T cells sorted from blood. These receptors were collected from a man in his late teens or twenties in good health. Each CDR3 is given with its conserved first and last residue.

j_gene | v_gene | CDR3aa
TRBJ2-3 | TRBV6-6 | CASRKAGLGGDTQYF
TRBJ1-5 | TRBV19 | CASSQQGASQPQHF
TRBJ1-1 | TRBV7-8 | CASSEGGPF
TRBJ1-4 | TRBV5-1 | CASRVDPNEKLFF
TRBJ1-6 | TRBV7-9 | CASSADSPLHF
TRBJ1-5 | TRBV28 | CASSFLDRVDQPQHF
TRBJ2-7 | TRBV18 | CASSPPGTALGEQYF
TRBJ1-5 | TRBV28 | CASSLTVQPQHF
TRBJ2-1 | TRBV11-2 | CASSLASGSYNEQFF
TRBJ1-1 | TRBV28 | CASTIQGMNTEAFF
TRBJ1-2 | TRBV6-1 | CASSEGGLGGEVHTF
TRBJ1-2 | TRBV19 | CASRMGGGNYGYTF
TRBJ2-7 | TRBV7-9 | CASSLGEGEQYF
TRBJ1-2 | TRBV6-5 | CASSYPQGYGYTF
TRBJ2-1 | TRBV5-1 | CASKSPAGGYNEQFF
TRBJ1-3 | TRBV30 | CAWSQGRRENTIYF
TRBJ2-7 | TRBV6-5 | CASTKAGGPYEQYF
TRBJ2-1 | TRBV11-3 | CASSLAGASASYNEQFF
TRBJ2-7 | TRBV6-6 | CASSPSTGRYEQYF
TRBJ1-3 | TRBV11-2 | CASSPLRRVSGNTIYF
TRBJ2-3 | TRBV7-9 | CASSNEDGPAPDTQYF
TRBJ2-3 | TRBV7-3 | CASSLNTATNTQYF
TRBJ1-4 | TRBV5-5 | CASSGEGPLFF
TRBJ1-5 | TRBV6-1 | CASSESRQGGPQHF
TRBJ1-4 | TRBV30 | CAWSVGRVLEKLFF
TRBJ2-5 | TRBV6-6 | CASSLPGLGEETQYF
TRBJ1-6 | TRBV6-6 | CASSYMSGAEPLHF
TRBJ2-2 | TRBV9 | CASSVVGGANTGELFF
TRBJ1-2 | TRBV7-2 | CASSLDGTGINYGYTF
TRBJ1-4 | TRBV9 | CASSVDPGVEKLFF
TRBJ1-2 | TRBV19 | CASSQDPGQGSYGYTF
TRBJ2-1 | TRBV5-1 | CASSTLAGDYNEQFF
TRBJ2-1 | TRBV29-1 | CSVVGRRYNEQFF
TRBJ1-2 | TRBV28 | CASSSATTDYGYTF
TRBJ2-7 | TRBV6-5 | CASSYKLAGNYEQYF
TRBJ2-7 | TRBV9 | CASSHRDSYEQYF
TRBJ2-7 | TRBV11-2 | CASSFLLNRIYEQYF
TRBJ2-7 | TRBV7-2 | CASSLLWGQGSPEQYF
TRBJ1-1 | TRBV25-1 | CASSHPGELNTEAFF
TRBJ1-4 | TRBV4-1 | CASSPDRDTGNTGDEKLFF
TRBJ2-7 | TRBV19 | CASSIGTTYEQYF
TRBJ2-7 | TRBV5-1 | CASSILSGTAYEQYF
TRBJ1-2 | TRBV28 | CASSSPGQGINGYTF
TRBJ2-7 | TRBV11-3 | CASSLNAGPTYEQYF
TRBJ1-3 | TRBV6-1 | CASSEPRDRAGNTIYF